This TCR beta chain was identified in a study of human T cells and chemical hapten exposure. TCRdb processed the RACE reads anew with MiXCR; each CDR3 protein has one entry. The repertoire has some 180,000 distinct CDR3 sequences, about a fifth of them found once; the top ten carry approximately 6.7%. Time point here: patch test 1, 2 weeks after DPC sensitization. Treatment noted: therapeutic diphenylcyclopropenone sensitization with weekly scalp DPC. About this clonotype itself: Antigen unknown.

Per germline, CDR1 SGHRS and CDR2 YFSETQ. J gave up 9 bases and V 8 bases, and 10 bases lay outside the gene matches. This CDR3 comprises 14 residues. Study observations and caveats: In the PT1 data, expanded TCR counts showed a positive correlation with patch test score.

The source material was whole blood, sampled in connection with sensitization to the hapten diphenylcyclopropenone (DPC). The receptor's source is a woman in her 50s with alopecia areata. Some clones in this sample may be carry-over from other donors' samples. The rearrangement uses TRBV5-1 and TRBJ2-1; 11 bases agree with TRBD2. CDR3 in amino acids: CASTGTSGLPEQFF. In DNA form, the CDR3 reads TGCGCCAGTACCGGGACTAGCGGTTTGCCTGAGCAGTTCTTC.